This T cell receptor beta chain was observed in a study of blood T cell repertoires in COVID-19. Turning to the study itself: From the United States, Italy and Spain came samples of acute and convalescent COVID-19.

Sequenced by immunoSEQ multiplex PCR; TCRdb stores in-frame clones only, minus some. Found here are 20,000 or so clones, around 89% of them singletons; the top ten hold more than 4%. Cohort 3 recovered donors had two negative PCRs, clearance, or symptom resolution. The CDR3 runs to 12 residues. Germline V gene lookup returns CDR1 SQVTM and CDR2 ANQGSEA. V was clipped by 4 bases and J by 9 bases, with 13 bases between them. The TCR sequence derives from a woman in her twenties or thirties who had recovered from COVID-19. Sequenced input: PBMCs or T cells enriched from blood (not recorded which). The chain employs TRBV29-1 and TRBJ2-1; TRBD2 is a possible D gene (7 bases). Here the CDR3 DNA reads TGCAGCGTTGGTCGGGGGGCGGGTGAGCAGTTCTTC. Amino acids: CSVGRGAGEQFF.